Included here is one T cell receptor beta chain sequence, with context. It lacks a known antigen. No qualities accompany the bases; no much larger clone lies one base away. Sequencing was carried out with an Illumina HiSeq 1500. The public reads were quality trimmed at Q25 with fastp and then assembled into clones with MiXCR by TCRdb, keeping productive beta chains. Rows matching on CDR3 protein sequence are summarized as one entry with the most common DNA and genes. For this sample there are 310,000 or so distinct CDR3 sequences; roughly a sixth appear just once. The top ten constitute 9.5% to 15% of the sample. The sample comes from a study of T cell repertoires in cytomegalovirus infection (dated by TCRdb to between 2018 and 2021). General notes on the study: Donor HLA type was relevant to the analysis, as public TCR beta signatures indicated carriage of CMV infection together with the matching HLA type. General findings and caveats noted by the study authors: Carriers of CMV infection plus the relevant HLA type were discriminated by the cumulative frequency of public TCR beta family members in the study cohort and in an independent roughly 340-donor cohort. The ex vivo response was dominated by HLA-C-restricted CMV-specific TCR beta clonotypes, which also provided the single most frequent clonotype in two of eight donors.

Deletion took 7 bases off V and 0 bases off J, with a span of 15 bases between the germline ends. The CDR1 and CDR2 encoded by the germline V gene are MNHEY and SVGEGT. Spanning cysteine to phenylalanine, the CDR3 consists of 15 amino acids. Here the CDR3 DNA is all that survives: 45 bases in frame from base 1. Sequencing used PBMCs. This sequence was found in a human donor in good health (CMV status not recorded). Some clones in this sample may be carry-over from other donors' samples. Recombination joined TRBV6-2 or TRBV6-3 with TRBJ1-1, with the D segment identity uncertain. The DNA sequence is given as TGTGCCAGCATCGACGCGTCGGGCATGAACACTGAAGCTTTCTTT. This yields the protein CASIDASGMNTEAFF.